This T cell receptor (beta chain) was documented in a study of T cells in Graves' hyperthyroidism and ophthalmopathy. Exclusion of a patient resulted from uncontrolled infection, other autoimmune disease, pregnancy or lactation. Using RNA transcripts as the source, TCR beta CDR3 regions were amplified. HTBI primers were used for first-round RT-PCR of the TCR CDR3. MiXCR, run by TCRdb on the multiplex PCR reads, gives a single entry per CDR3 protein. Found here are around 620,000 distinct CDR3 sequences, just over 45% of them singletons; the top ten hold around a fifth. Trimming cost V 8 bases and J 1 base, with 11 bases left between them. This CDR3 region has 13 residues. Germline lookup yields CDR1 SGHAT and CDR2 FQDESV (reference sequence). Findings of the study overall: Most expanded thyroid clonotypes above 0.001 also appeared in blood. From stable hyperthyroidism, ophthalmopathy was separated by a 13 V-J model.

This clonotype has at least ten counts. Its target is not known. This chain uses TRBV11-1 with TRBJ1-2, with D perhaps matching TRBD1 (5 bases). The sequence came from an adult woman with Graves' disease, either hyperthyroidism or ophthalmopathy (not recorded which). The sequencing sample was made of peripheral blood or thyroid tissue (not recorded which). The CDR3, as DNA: TGTGCCAGCGCCTTCAGGGATAACTATGGCTACACCTTC. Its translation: CASAFRDNYGYTF.